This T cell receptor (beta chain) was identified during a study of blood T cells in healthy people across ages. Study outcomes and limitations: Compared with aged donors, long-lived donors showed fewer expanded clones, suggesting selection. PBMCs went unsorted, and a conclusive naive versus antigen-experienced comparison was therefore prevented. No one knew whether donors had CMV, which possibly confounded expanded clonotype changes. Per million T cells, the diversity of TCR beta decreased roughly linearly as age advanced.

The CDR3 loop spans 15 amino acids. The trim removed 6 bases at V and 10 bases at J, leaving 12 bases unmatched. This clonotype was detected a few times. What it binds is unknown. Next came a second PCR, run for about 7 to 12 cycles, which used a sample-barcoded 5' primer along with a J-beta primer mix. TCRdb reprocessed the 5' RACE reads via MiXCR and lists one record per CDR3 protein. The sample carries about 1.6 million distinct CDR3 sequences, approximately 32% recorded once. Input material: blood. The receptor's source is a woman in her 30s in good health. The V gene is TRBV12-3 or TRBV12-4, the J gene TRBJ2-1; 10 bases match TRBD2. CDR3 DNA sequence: TGTGCCAGCAGCCTAAGCGGGGGGGCCTCGGGCGAGCAGTTCTTC. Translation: CASSLSGGASGEQFF.